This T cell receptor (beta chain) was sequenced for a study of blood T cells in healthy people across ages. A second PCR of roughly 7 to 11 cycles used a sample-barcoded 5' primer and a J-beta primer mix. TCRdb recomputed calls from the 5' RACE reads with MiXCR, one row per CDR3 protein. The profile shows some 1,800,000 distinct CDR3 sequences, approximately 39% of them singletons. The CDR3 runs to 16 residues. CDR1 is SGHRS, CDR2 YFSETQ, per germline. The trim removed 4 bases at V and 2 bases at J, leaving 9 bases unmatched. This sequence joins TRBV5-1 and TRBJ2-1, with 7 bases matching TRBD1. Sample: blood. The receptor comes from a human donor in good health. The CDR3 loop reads CASSKTGTDAYNEQFF. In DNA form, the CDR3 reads TGCGCCAGCAGCAAGACCGGGACAGATGCCTACAATGAGCAGTTCTTC.